This paragraph reports one T cell receptor (beta chain). In the original workflow: Reference gene primer amplification in the assay estimated nucleated cell counts. Method: immunoSEQ multiplex PCR; TCRdb's copy keeps in-frame clones and lacks some. V and J calls and clone size come straight from that table; D and trimming were deduced from the DNA. The repertoire consists of about 80,000 clones, with around 81% occurring once and the leading ten covering approximately 20%. The data belong to a study of blood T cell repertoires in COVID-19. The wider study: Some COVID-19 samples were acute and others convalescent; all came from the United States, Italy and Spain. T cells, B-cell-depleted T cells, or PBMCs supplied cDNA or gDNA.

Germline V gene lookup returns CDR1 LNHDA and CDR2 SQIVND (reference sequence). Trimming took off 6 bases at V and 0 bases at J, with 10 bases between the two ends. This CDR3 is 14 amino acids long. This sequence was found in an elderly man with active or convalescent COVID-19. Sequenced input: peripheral blood. This sequence joins TRBV19 and TRBJ2-3, with a possible D match to TRBD1 (6 bases). CDR3 in amino acids: CASRRQASTDTQYF. CDR3 nucleotides: TGTGCCAGTAGGAGACAGGCGAGCACAGATACGCAGTATTTT. The entire variable domain, with the rest obtained from reference TRBV19 and TRBJ2-3, is as follows: DGGITQSPKYLFRKEGQNVTLSCEQNLNHDAMYWYRQDPGQGLRLIYYSQIVNDFQKGDIAEGYSVSREKKESFPLTVTSAQKNPTAFYLCASRRQASTDTQYFGPGTRLTVL.